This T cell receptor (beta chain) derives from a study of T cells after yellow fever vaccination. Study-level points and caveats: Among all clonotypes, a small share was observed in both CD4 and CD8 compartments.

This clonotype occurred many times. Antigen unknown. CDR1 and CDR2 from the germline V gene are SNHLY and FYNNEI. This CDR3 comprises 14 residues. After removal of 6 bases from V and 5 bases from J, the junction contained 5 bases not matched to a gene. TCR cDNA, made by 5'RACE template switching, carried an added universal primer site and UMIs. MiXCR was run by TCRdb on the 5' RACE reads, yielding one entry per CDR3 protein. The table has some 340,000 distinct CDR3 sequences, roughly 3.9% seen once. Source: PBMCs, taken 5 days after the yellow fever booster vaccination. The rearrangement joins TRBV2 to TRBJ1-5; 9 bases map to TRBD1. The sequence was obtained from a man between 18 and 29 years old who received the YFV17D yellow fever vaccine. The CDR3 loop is CASRIGQGHQPQHF. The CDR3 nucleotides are TGTGCCAGCAGGATTGGACAGGGGCATCAGCCCCAGCATTTT.